This TCR beta chain comes out of a study of blood T cell repertoires in COVID-19 (TCRdb year 2020). Regarding the research as a whole: The collaborator samples originated in the United States, Italy and Spain and spanned the acute and convalescent phases of COVID-19. The material from the prospective study consisted of cDNA or gDNA derived from T cells, B-cell-depleted T cells, or PBMCs. Subjects who had been exposed to COVID-19, were actively infected with it, or had recovered from it provided the deeply sampled blood TCRbeta repertoires that made up the dataset. The repertoires were released in a freely available public database intended as a resource for research on the immune response to SARS-CoV-2. Samples were obtained from the ongoing ImmuneRACE study (first 160 participants) and from over 1,000 subjects provided by 6 global collaborators. A de-identified subject ID, COVID-19 status, age in years and sex were almost always included in the sample metadata. HLA class I and class II types, where available, came from metadata supplied by the sample provider rather than from assay-based typing.

Collaborating institutions collected whole blood in K2EDTA tubes following their own protocols. For TCRbeta analysis, collaborators shipped samples as frozen whole blood, isolated PBMCs, or DNA extracted from either of those sample types. Between the V and J ends, shortened by 3 bases and 10 bases respectively, the junction contains 19 bases. The CDR3, cysteine through phenylalanine, is 16 amino acids long. The DNA shown is the 48-base CDR3, in frame from base 1. CDR1 is given as LGHDT and CDR2 as YNNKEL, both from the germline V gene (reference sequence). On this clone: The antigen this receptor binds is unknown. Within one base of it there is no much larger clone, and no base qualities were kept.

TCRbeta CDR3 regions were amplified from genomic DNA using the immunoSEQ Assay, a bias-controlled multiplex PCR. The authors' analysis ran thus. The number of nucleated cells in each sample was estimated from the amplification of reference gene primers within the assay. To quantify the absolute abundance of each unique TCRbeta CDR3 rearrangement, sequence reads were collapsed and filtered. For each sample, productive Simpson clonality was calculated as the square root of Simpson's diversity index across productive rearrangements. In TCRdb, the immuneACCESS table is reduced to in-frame sequences with V and J assigned. These tables do not hold every clone; where another copy was compared, an unresolved V gene accounts for under half, and the others remain unexplained. Clonal size and the V and J genes are those of that table, whereas D and trimming came from the DNA. The sample data list roughly 150,000 clones, and 88% of these were observed just once. In total, the top ten clones hold 28% of the sample.

General conclusions and limits of the study: How much clinical and demographic metadata was included differed by source and by participant, and the metadata was provided uncurated.

The TCR was taken from a human donor in a cohort sampled during active COVID-19. The sample comprised peripheral blood. The sequence is built from TRBV3-1 (or the pseudogene TRBV3-2) and TRBJ1-6; no D segment can be confidently identified. CDR3 protein: CASSQLHIGRNSPLHF. The bases are TGTGCCAGCAGCCAGCTTCACATAGGGAGGAACTCACCCCTCCACTTT.